These T cell receptor beta chains were read from a single sample in a study of blood T cell repertoires in COVID-19. Only in-frame clones appear in the TCRdb table, and some are missing; sequencing was by immunoSEQ multiplex PCR. The profile shows fewer than 110,000 clones, about 90% of them singletons. What was sequenced was peripheral blood. The receptors stem from a man aged 50 to 60 in a cohort sampled during active COVID-19. Both conserved end residues are part of each CDR3. D genes are given only for firm matches. Size is stated for part of the rows, as once, few or many counts, or as a class when the clone is expanded.

v_call	clone_size	j_call	cdr3_length	d_call	cdr3_nt	cdr3_aa
TRBV5-4	.	TRBJ1-2	14	.	TGTGCCAGCAGCTTGGACAGGGTTTCATCCGGCTACACCTTC	CASSLDRVSSGYTF
TRBV5-4	.	TRBJ2-1	16	.	TGTGCCAGCAGCTCCGTGACTCGAAGCTCCTACAATGAGCAGTTCTTC	CASSSVTRSSYNEQFF
TRBV5-4	.	TRBJ2-3	18	.	TGTGCCAGCAGCTTGAGCCTAGCCCCGGCTCGGGTCACAGATACGCAGTATTTT	CASSLSLAPARVTDTQYF
TRBV2	.	TRBJ2-1	17	.	TGTGCCAGCAGTGAAGCGAGAAGGGAGGACTTACAGAATGAGCAGTTCTTC	CASSEARREDLQNEQFF
TRBV15	once	TRBJ1-6	15	TRBD1	TGTGCCACCAGCAGTGACAGGGGAGTGTTTTCACCCCTCCACTTT	CATSSDRGVFSPLHF
TRBV6-5	.	TRBJ1-5	14	TRBD1	TGTGCCAGCAGGGACAGGTCACGGGATCAGCCCCAGCATTTT	CASRDRSRDQPQHF
TRBV5-4	.	TRBJ1-6	15	.	TGTGCCAGCAGCTTGGGGGCGGGGCAGGATTCACCCCTCCACTTT	CASSLGAGQDSPLHF
TRBV10-1	.	TRBJ1-1	11	.	TGCGCCAGCAGAGTAGGGGCTGAAGCTTTCTTT	CASRVGAEAFF
TRBV11-2	.	TRBJ2-1	13	TRBD2	TGTGCCAGCAGCCCTTTAGCGGGGGATGAGCAGTTCTTC	CASSPLAGDEQFF
TRBV7-8	.	TRBJ2-7	20	TRBD2	TGTGCCAGCAGCTTAGGATGGGGCACTAGCGGGGGCCCGATTGCCTACGAGCAGTACTTC	CASSLGWGTSGGPIAYEQYF
TRBV7-9	.	TRBJ1-2	15	.	TGTGCCAGCAGCCCCCTTGGGGGCCCAAACTATGGCTACACCTTC	CASSPLGGPNYGYTF
TRBV5-1	few	TRBJ2-3	14	TRBD2	TGCGCCAGCAGCAGCGGGGGGAGCACAGATACGCAGTATTTT	CASSSGGSTDTQYF
TRBV15	.	TRBJ1-6	19	.	TGTGCCACCAGCAGATCACATCCCAGAGGCAGATCCTATAATTCACCCCTCCACTTT	CATSRSHPRGRSYNSPLHF
TRBV5-6	.	TRBJ1-4	16	.	TGTGCCAGCAGCTTGGCGGGAGAGGGGACTAATGAAAAACTGTTTTTT	CASSLAGEGTNEKLFF
TRBV6-2/TRBV6-3	.	TRBJ2-1	17	.	TGTGCCAGCAGTTACTCGGGCTTTCCGATGGGCACCGATGAGCAGTTCTTC	CASSYSGFPMGTDEQFF
TRBV6-2/TRBV6-3	.	TRBJ2-3	14	.	TGTGCCAGCAGTTACTGGGGCAGGGCAGATACGCAGTATTTT	CASSYWGRADTQYF
TRBV19	.	TRBJ2-2	12	.	TGTGCCAGCAGTTTCAGGACCGGGGAGCTGTTTTTT	CASSFRTGELFF
TRBV12-3/TRBV12-4	.	TRBJ1-5	13	TRBD1	TGTGCCAGCACCTGGACAGGGGATCAGCCCCAGCATTTT	CASTWTGDQPQHF
TRBV28	few	TRBJ2-7	15	TRBD1	TGTGCCAGCAGTTCGACCGGACAGGTAGCCTACGAGCAGTACTTC	CASSSTGQVAYEQYF
TRBV28	.	TRBJ1-5	10	.	TGTGCCAGCAGCCGGGAGGCCCAGCATTTT	CASSREAQHF
TRBV5-4	.	TRBJ2-1	15	TRBD2	TGTGCCAGCAGCGGGCCGCGGGGGGTCTACAATGAGCAGTTCTTC	CASSGPRGVYNEQFF